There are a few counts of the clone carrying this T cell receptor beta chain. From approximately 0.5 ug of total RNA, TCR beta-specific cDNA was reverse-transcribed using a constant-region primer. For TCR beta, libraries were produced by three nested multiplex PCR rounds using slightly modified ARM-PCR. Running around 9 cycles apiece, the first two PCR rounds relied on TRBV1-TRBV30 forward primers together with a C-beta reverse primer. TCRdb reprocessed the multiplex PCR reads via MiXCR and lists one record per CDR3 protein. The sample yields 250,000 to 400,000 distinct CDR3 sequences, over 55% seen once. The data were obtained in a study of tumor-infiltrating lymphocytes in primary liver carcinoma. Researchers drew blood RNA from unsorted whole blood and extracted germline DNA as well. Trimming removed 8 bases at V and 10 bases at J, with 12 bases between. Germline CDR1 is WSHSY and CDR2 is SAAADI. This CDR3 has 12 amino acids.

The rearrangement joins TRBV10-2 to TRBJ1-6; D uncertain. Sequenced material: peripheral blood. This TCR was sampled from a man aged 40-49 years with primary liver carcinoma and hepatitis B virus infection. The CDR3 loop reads CASGGIQSPLHF. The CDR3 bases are TGCGCCAGCGGAGGAATTCAATCACCCCTCCACTTT.